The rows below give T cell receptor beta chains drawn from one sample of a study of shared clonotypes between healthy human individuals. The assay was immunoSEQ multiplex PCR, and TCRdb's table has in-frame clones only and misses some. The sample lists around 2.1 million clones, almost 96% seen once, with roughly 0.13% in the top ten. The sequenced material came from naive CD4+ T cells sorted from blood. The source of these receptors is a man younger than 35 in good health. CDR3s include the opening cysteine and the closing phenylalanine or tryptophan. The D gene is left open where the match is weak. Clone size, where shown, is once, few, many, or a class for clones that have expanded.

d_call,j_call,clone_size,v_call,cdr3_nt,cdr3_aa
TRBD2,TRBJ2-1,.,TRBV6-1,TGTGCCACAGCCCCTAGCGGGGGCTACAATGAGCAGTTCTTC,CATAPSGGYNEQFF
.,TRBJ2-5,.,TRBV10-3,TGTGCCATCAGAGGGAGACTCGGGGAGACCCAGTACTTC,CAIRGRLGETQYF
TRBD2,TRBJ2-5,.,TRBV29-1,TGCAGCGTTTCGACTAGCGGGAGGGCCAGTGAGACCCAGTACTTC,CSVSTSGRASETQYF
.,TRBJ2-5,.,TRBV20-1,TGCAGTGCTAGCCGCGAAGAGACCCAGTACTTC,CSASREETQYF
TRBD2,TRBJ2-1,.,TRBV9,TGTGCCAGCAGCGAGGAGGGGACTAGTCTCAATGAGCAGTTCTTC,CASSEEGTSLNEQFF
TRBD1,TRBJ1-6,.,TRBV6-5,TGTGCCAGCAGCTTGACAGGGGGAGGATCACCCCTCCACTTT,CASSLTGGGSPLHF
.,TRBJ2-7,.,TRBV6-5,TGTGCCAGCAGTCTTGATTTAGGACGGCTGTACTTC,CASSLDLGRLYF
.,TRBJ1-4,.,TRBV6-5,TGTGCCAGCAGTTACGGCCGGACCGACCAAAAACTGTTTTTT,CASSYGRTDQKLFF
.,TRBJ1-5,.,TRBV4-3,TGCGCCAGCAGCCAAGATTTGATGGGCAATCAGCCCCAGCATTTT,CASSQDLMGNQPQHF
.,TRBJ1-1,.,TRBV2,TGTGCCAGCAGTGACAGAGAGAACACTGAAGCTTTCTTT,CASSDRENTEAFF
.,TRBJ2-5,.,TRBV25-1,TGTGCCAGCAGTGAATTGGAAGAGACCCAGTACTTC,CASSELEETQYF
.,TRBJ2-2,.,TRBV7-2,TGTGCCAGCAGCTTAACAGGGAACACCGGGGAGCTGTTTTTT,CASSLTGNTGELFF
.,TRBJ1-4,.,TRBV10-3,TGTGCCATCAGTGAGTCGCCAGTCAGTACTAATGAAAAACTGTTTTTT,CAISESPVSTNEKLFF
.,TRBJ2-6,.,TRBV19,TGTGCCAGTAGTAGGTTGGAGGGAAGGTCTGGGGCCAACGTCCTGACTTTC,CASSRLEGRSGANVLTF
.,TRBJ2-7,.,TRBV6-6,TGTGCCAGCAGTCCGGATGTTTGGAGGACCGAGCAGTACTTC,CASSPDVWRTEQYF
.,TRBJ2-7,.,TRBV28,TGTGCCAGCAGTTTGGGGGGCACTCTCTCCTACGAGCAGTACTTC,CASSLGGTLSYEQYF
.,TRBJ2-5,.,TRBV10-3,TGTGCCATCAGTGAGTCGGGAGCGGAAACGACCCAGTACTTC,CAISESGAETTQYF
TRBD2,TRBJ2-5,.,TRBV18,TGTGCCAGCTCACCGGGACTAGCGTGGGTTAGGCAAGAGACCCAGTACTTC,CASSPGLAWVRQETQYF
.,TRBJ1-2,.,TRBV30,TGTGCCTGGAGTGGACAGCTCCTAAACTATGGCTACACCTTC,CAWSGQLLNYGYTF
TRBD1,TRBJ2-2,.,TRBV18,TGTGCCAGCTCCCGGACAGGGACCACCGGGGAGCTGTTTTTT,CASSRTGTTGELFF
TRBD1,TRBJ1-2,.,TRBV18,TGTGCCAGCTCACCCCCAGCAGGGGGCTATGGCTACACCTTC,CASSPPAGGYGYTF
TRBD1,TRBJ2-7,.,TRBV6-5,TGTGCCAGCAGTTGGGGACAGGGTGGCGAGCAGTACTTC,CASSWGQGGEQYF
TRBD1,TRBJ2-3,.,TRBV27,TGTGCCAGCAGTTGGTCCGGGACAGGGATCCCAGATACGCAGTATTTT,CASSWSGTGIPDTQYF
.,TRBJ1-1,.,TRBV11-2,TGTGCCAGCAGCCCGGGCCCCGGGGAAGCTTTCTTT,CASSPGPGEAFF
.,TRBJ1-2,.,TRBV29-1,TGCAGCGTTGAACCCAACTCTCAAAGCCATGGCTACACCTTC,CSVEPNSQSHGYTF
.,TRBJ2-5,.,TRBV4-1,TGCGCCAGCAGCCAAGAAGGGCCTGGGGAGACCCAGTACTTC,CASSQEGPGETQYF
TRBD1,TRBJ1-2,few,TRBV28,TGTGCCAGCAGCCCACAGGGGAACTATGGCTACACCTTC,CASSPQGNYGYTF
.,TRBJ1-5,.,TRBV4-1,TGCGCCAGCAGCCAAGAAGGAGGGAATCAGCCCCAGCATTTT,CASSQEGGNQPQHF
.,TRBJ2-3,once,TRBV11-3,TGTGCCAGCAGCTTGAGGGAAGATACGCAGTATTTT,CASSLREDTQYF
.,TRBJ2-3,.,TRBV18,TGTGCCAGCTCACCGATTACCACAGATACGCAGTATTTT,CASSPITTDTQYF
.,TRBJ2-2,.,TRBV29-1,TGCAGCGTGGGACTTGCCGCCGGGGAGCTGTTTTTT,CSVGLAAGELFF
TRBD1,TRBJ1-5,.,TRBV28,TGTGCCAGCAGTTTGGTTAGGACAGGGAAGGGGAATCAGCCCCAGCATTTT,CASSLVRTGKGNQPQHF
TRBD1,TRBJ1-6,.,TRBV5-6,TGTGCCAGCAGGGACAGGAGCCATCTTCATAGCTCCTATAATTCACCCCTCCACTTT,CASRDRSHLHSSYNSPLHF
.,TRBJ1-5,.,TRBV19,TGTGCCAGTAGTATAGTTGCAGCCCCCAATCAGCCCCAGCATTTT,CASSIVAAPNQPQHF
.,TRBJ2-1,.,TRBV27,TGTGCCAGCAGTCACACTTTGAGTGGACAGTACTACAATGAGCAGTTCTTC,CASSHTLSGQYYNEQFF
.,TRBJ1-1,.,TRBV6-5,TGTGCCAGCAGCCGGCCGCAGAACACTGAAGCTTTCTTT,CASSRPQNTEAFF
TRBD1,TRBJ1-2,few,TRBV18,TGTGCCAGCTCACCGACGGGACAGGATAACTATGGCTACACCTTC,CASSPTGQDNYGYTF
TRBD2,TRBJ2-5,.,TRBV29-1,TGCAGCGTCGCCGGGACTAGCGGGAGGGCCGAAGAGACCCAGTACTTC,CSVAGTSGRAEETQYF
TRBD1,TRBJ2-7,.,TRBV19,TGTGCCACCTGGAGGACAGGGCTCGAGCAGTACTTC,CATWRTGLEQYF
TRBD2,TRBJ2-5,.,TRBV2,TGTGCCAGCAAGGTTAGCGGGGAGACCCAGTACTTC,CASKVSGETQYF
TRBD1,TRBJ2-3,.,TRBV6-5,TGTGCCAGCAGTTACTCGGGCAGGGGGTACATAGATACGCAGTATTTT,CASSYSGRGYIDTQYF
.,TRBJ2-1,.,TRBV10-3,TGTGCCATCAGTGAGTACGAGAATGAGCAGTTCTTC,CAISEYENEQFF
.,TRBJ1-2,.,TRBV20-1,TGCAGTGCTCGAGGTGACTATGGCTACACCTTC,CSARGDYGYTF
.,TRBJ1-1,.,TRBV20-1,TGCAGTGGCAGGAGCAACACTGAAGCTTTCTTT,CSGRSNTEAFF
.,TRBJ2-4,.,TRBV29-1,TGCAGCGTGGTGGCGGTGGGGGGCCAAAACATTCAGTACTTC,CSVVAVGGQNIQYF
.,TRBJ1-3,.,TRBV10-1,TGCGCCAGCAGTGACCGGACGGGCTATGGAAACACCATATATTTT,CASSDRTGYGNTIYF
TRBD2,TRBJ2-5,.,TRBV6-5,TGTGCCAGCAGAAGTAGCGGGGGGGTGGAGACCCAGTACTTC,CASRSSGGVETQYF
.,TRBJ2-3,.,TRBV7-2,TGTGCCAGCAGCTTACTCCTCAGCACAGATACGCAGTATTTT,CASSLLLSTDTQYF
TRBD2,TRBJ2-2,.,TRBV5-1,TGCGCCAGCAGCACTAGCGGGATCGGAACCGGGGAGCTGTTTTTT,CASSTSGIGTGELFF
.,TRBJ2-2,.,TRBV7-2,TGTGCCAGCAGCTTAGACGGGAATGTCGGGGAGCTGTTTTTT,CASSLDGNVGELFF
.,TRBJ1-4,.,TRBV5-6,TGTGCCAGCAGCACGCCGGACAAGTCAACTAATGAAAAACTGTTTTTT,CASSTPDKSTNEKLFF
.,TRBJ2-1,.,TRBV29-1,TGCAGCGTCGCCAGTCGGGGGGCCCGTTTTGTCGTGGGTAATGAGCAGTTCTTC,CSVASRGARFVVGNEQFF
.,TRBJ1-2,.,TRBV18,TGTGCCAGCTCACCACCGCCAGGGTTGCTCTACGACTATGGCTACACCTTC,CASSPPPGLLYDYGYTF
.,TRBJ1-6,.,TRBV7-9,TGTGCCAGCAGCTTAGAACGGATTAATTCACCCCTCCACTTT,CASSLERINSPLHF